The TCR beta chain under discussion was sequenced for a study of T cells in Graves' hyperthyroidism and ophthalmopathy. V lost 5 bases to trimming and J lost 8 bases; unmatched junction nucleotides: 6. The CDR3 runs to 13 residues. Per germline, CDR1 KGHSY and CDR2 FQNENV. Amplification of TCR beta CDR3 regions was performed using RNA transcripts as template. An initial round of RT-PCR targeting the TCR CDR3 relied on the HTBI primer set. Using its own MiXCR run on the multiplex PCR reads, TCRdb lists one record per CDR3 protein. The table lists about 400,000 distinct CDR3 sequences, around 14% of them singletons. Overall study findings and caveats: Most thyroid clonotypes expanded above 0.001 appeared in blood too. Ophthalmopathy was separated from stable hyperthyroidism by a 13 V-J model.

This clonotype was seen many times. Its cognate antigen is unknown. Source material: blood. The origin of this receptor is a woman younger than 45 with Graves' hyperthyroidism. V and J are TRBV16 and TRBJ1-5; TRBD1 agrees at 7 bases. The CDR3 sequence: CASSSGGREPQHF. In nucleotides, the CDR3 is TGTGCCAGCAGCTCAGGGGGTCGTGAGCCCCAGCATTTT.